Listed here are 3 T cell receptor beta chains from one sample, sequenced in a study of T-cell memory formation after mild COVID-19. Each CDR3 protein is one row after TCRdb ran MiXCR on the 5' RACE reads. The sample includes approximately 500,000 distinct CDR3 sequences, 20% to 30% seen only once; the top ten take about an eighth. Sequenced input: PBMCs or a T cell subset sorted from them (not recorded which). These receptors were collected from an adult woman who had mild COVID-19 (a few samples of this study predate the infection). Cell type and time point are not known.

This clonotype was seen a few times. V is TRBV5-4 and J is TRBJ2-2; 8 bases match TRBD1. The CDR3 loop spans 18 amino acids. The V segment lost 4 bases and the J segment 1 base; nucleotides outside the gene matches: 12. Germline loops: CDR1 SGHNT, CDR2 YYREEE (reference sequence). The CDR3 region is CASSHGQGAPMNTGELFF. In nucleotides, the CDR3 is TGTGCCAGCAGCCACGGGCAGGGGGCCCCTATGAACACCGGGGAGCTGTTTTTT. The variable domain in full, with the rest retrieved from reference TRBV5-4 and TRBJ2-2, is ETGVTQSPTHLIKTRGQQVTLRCSSQSGHNTVSWYQQALGQGPQFIFQYYREEENGRGNFPPRFSGLQFPNYSSELNVNALELDDSALYLCASSHGQGAPMNTGELFFGEGSRLTVL.

DNA for the CDR3: TGTGCCAGCAGACGATGGGGGTCCGGGGCCAACGTCCTGACTTTC. As protein: CASRRWGSGANVLTF. The V and J genes are TRBV7-6 and TRBJ2-6, with D possibly being TRBD1 or TRBD2 (5 bases each). CDR3 length equals 15 residues. V was pared by 6 bases and J by 4 bases, with 13 bases between. Germline CDR1 is SGHVS and CDR2 is FNYEAQ.

This clonotype was counted between two and nine times. The chain is built from TRBV2 and TRBJ2-7; 10 bases map to TRBD2. CDR1 and CDR2 from the germline V gene are SNHLY and FYNNEI. The CDR3 spans 17 residues. J gave up 4 bases and V 4 bases, and 13 bases lay outside the gene matches. DNA of the CDR3: TGTGCCAGCAGTGTATTGAGTGGACTAGCGGTCGGATACGAGCAGTACTTC. This translates into CASSVLSGLAVGYEQYF.